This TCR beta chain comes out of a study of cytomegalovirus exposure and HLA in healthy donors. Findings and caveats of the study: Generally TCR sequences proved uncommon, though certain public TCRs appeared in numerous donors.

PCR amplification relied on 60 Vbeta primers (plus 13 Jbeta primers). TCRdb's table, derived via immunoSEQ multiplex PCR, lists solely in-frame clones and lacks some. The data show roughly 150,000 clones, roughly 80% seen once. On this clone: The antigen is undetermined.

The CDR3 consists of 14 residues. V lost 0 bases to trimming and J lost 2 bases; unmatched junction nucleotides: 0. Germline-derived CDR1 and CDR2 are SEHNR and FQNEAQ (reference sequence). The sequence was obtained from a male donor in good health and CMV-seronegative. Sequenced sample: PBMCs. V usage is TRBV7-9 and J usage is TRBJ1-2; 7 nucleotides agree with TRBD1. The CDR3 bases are TGTGCCAGCAGCTTAGCACAGGGGAACTATGGCTACACCTTC. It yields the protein CASSLAQGNYGYTF.